The 23 T cell receptor beta chains given below trace back to one sample, sequenced in a study of blood T cell repertoires in COVID-19. Libraries were prepared by immunoSEQ multiplex PCR; TCRdb keeps only in-frame clonotypes and omits some of them. The sample includes about 140,000 clones, about four fifths of them seen just once. The sequenced material came from peripheral blood. The source is a woman in her fifties or sixties with acute or convalescent COVID-19.

V gene TRBV28 combines with J gene TRBJ2-1; 12 bases agree with TRBD2. Germline V gene sequence: CDR1 MDHEN, CDR2 SYDVKM. The CDR3 runs to 15 residues. Losses at the gene ends were 4 bases for V and 9 bases for J; bases not matched to a gene: 7. This chain's CDR3 is CASSSGLAGRSEQFF. Written as DNA, the CDR3 is TGTGCCAGCAGTTCCGGACTAGCGGGAAGAAGTGAGCAGTTCTTC. Together with reference TRBV28 and TRBJ2-1, the CDR3 gives the full variable domain: DVKVTQSSRYLVKRTGEKVFLECVQDMDHENMFWYRQDPGLGLRLIYFSYDVKMKEKGDIPEGYSVSREKKERFSLILESASTNQTSMYLCASSSGLAGRSEQFFGPGTRLTVL.

The gene calls are TRBV5-1 and TRBJ2-3, with 7 bases fitting TRBD1. V was pared by 1 base and J by 5 bases, with 13 bases of the junction left unmatched. The CDR3 runs 17 residues. Germline V gene lookup returns CDR1 SGHRS and CDR2 YFSETQ. The CDR3 DNA is TGCGCCAGCAGCTTGACACTCGGAGACAGGGTGGGAGATACGCAGTATTTT. As protein: CASSLTLGDRVGDTQYF.

The chain combines TRBV6-4 with TRBJ2-2, with 7 bases identical to TRBD1. CDR3 size: 13 residues. Germline CDR1 reads MRHNA; CDR2 reads SNTAGT. V shed 6 bases, J shed 5 bases, and the junction held 3 bases outside the gene matches. CDR3 region: CASSGTATGELFF. The CDR3 DNA is TGTGCCAGCAGCGGGACAGCGACCGGGGAGCTGTTTTTT.

V usage is TRBV28 and J usage is TRBJ2-7; D possibly corresponds to TRBD1 (5 bases). Looked up from germline, CDR1 is MDHEN and CDR2 is SYDVKM. V was shortened by 2 bases and J by 0 bases, with 8 bases between the two germline ends. The CDR3 runs to 14 residues. The CDR3 loop is CASSLIRDSYEQYF. CDR3 bases: TGTGCCAGCAGTTTAATCAGGGACTCCTACGAGCAGTACTTC.

This sequence joins TRBV19 and TRBJ2-5; 8 nucleotides agree with TRBD2. The CDR3 is 14 amino acids. The V segment lost 4 bases and the J segment 5 bases; nucleotides outside the gene matches: 6. The germline V gene has CDR1 LNHDA and CDR2 SQIVND (reference sequence). The CDR3 is CASSTGLVLETQYF. CDR3 in DNA: TGTGCCAGTAGTACGGGACTAGTCTTGGAGACCCAGTACTTC.

Only one count was recorded for this clone. The chain is built from TRBV28 and TRBJ2-1, with 9 bases fitting TRBD2. This CDR3 is built from 19 residues. V lost 4 bases, J lost 6 bases, and 19 bases stayed unmatched. Germline CDR1 MDHEN, CDR2 SYDVKM. The CDR3 spells CASSSPIGVSGREGNEQFF. The CDR3 nucleotides read TGTGCCAGCAGTTCCCCAATAGGGGTTAGCGGGAGAGAGGGCAATGAGCAGTTCTTC.

The J gene is TRBJ1-2, the V gene TRBV30; a possible D gene is TRBD1 (5 bases). The V gene lost 2 bases and the J gene lost 6 bases, with 16 bases spanning the gap. The V gene's germline CDR1 is GTSNPN and CDR2 SVGIG (reference sequence). The length of the CDR3 is 14 residues. CDR3 sequence reads: CAWSPRGGEHGYTF. For the CDR3, the DNA is TGTGCCTGGAGTCCCCGGGGAGGGGAGCATGGCTACACCTTC.

This chain joins TRBV24-1 and TRBJ2-1, with 12 bases aligning to TRBD2. The CDR3 length is 16 residues. The junction had 10 bases not matched to a gene; V was cut back by 5 bases and J by 9 bases. The germline V gene encodes CDR1 KGHDR and CDR2 SFDVKD. The chain's CDR3 is CATSGPRLAGVVEQFF. For the CDR3, the DNA is TGTGCCACCAGTGGCCCGCGACTAGCGGGAGTCGTTGAGCAGTTCTTC.

In this sample, this clone turned up a few times. The junction and the germline gene differ at one end; a read error may be behind it. The genes are TRBV11-2 and TRBJ1-1, with 7 positions matching TRBD1. This CDR3 has 13 amino acids. Germline CDR1 is SGHAT and CDR2 is FQNNGV. CDR3 loop: CASSIEGAGEAFF. DNA of the CDR3: TGTGCCAGCAGCATAGAGGGGGCTGGGGAAGCTTTCTTT.

This chain uses TRBV7-9 with TRBJ1-2; D ambiguous. Germline V gene sequence: CDR1 SEHNR, CDR2 FQNEAQ (reference sequence). V lost 2 bases, J lost 6 bases, and 16 bases lay in between. This CDR3 comprises 15 residues. The CDR3 nucleotides are TGTGCCAGCAGCTTATACGTCGCGAGCCCGGATGGCTACACCTTC. Its protein product is CASSLYVASPDGYTF.

This chain connects TRBV28 to TRBJ1-2; 9 nucleotides match TRBD1. The V gene end was trimmed by 1 base and the J gene end by 7 bases; junction bases not matched to a gene: 4. There are 14 residues in the CDR3. In germline, CDR1 is MDHEN, CDR2 SYDVKM. CDR3 region: CASSLFTGGLGYTF. Written as DNA, the CDR3 is TGTGCCAGCAGTTTATTCACAGGGGGCCTTGGCTACACCTTC.

V is TRBV6-5 and J is TRBJ2-2, with TRBD2 matching 9 bases. The V and J ends lost 9 bases and 2 bases, in that order; junction bases with no gene match: 7. The CDR3 runs to 15 residues. CDR1 is MNHEY, CDR2 SVGAGI, per germline. The CDR3 region has the DNA TGTGCCAGTTACCGACTAGCGGCTAACACCGGGGAGCTGTTTTTT. Translated, it gives CASYRLAANTGELFF.

The genes are TRBV30 and TRBJ1-2; D unclear. This CDR3 comprises 11 residues. Germline V gene data show CDR1 as GTSNPN and CDR2 as SVGIG (reference sequence). V lost 1 base, J lost 8 bases, and 8 bases lay in between. DNA of the CDR3: TGTGCCTGGAGTGGCCGTACAGGCTACACCTTC. Translated: CAWSGRTGYTF.

The chain is built from TRBV5-4 and TRBJ2-3; D may be TRBD2 (5 bases). This CDR3 region has 15 residues. Trimming cost V 1 base and J 4 bases, with 13 bases left between them. Germline assignment: CDR1 SGHNT and CDR2 YYREEE (reference sequence). The CDR3 is CASSLPGNMADTQYF. CDR3 DNA: TGTGCCAGCAGCTTGCCGGGAAATATGGCAGATACGCAGTATTTT. Using reference TRBV5-4 and TRBJ2-3 for the parts outside the CDR3, the full variable domain is ETGVTQSPTHLIKTRGQQVTLRCSSQSGHNTVSWYQQALGQGPQFIFQYYREEENGRGNFPPRFSGLQFPNYSSELNVNALELDDSALYLCASSLPGNMADTQYFGPGTRLTVL.

The chain employs TRBV5-1 and TRBJ1-1, with unresolved D. This CDR3 contains 14 residues. Germline CDR1 and CDR2: SGHRS and YFSETQ. Trimming removed 1 base at V and 1 base at J, with 8 bases between. CDR3 in DNA: TGCGCCAGCAGCTTGCAACCAGGGAACACTGAAGCTTTCTTT. This encodes CASSLQPGNTEAFF.

This clone was counted only a few times. This chain connects TRBV7-8 to TRBJ1-1; TRBD1 agrees at 9 bases. CDR1 is SGHVS, CDR2 FQNEAQ, per germline. The CDR3 sequence is 13 residues long. Trimming took 3 bases from V and 6 from J; bases not matched to a gene: 2. The CDR3 DNA is TGTGCCAGCAGCTTGGACAGGGGAGCTGAAGCTTTCTTT. This codes for CASSLDRGAEAFF.

CDR3 in amino acids: CASSFTGGSSYEQYF. CDR3 DNA: TGTGCCAGCAGTTTTACGGGAGGGTCCTCCTACGAGCAGTACTTC. The chain is built from TRBV27 and TRBJ2-7, with TRBD2 identical over 8 bases. Germline V lookup: CDR1 MNHEY, CDR2 SMNVEV (reference sequence). V lost 3 bases, J lost 0 bases, and 4 bases stayed unmatched. The CDR3 sequence is 15 residues long.

The chain is built from TRBV28 and TRBJ2-7; TRBD1 might be the D (5 bases). Looked up from germline, CDR1 is MDHEN and CDR2 is SYDVKM. This CDR3 region has 13 residues. With 10 bases removed from V and 2 bases from J, the gap between germline ends came to 15 bases. The chain's CDR3 is CATRPQGTYEQYF. The DNA for the CDR3 is TGTGCCACTAGACCCCAGGGAACCTACGAGCAGTACTTC.

The gene calls are TRBV11-2 and TRBJ2-1, with D possibly being TRBD2 (6 bases). Trimming removed 2 bases from V and 8 bases from J, with 10 bases in between. The germline V gene encodes CDR1 SGHAT and CDR2 FQNNGV. The CDR3 is 13 amino acids. The CDR3: CASSLLTSDEQFF. CDR3 nucleotides: TGTGCCAGCAGCTTACTGACTAGTGATGAGCAGTTCTTC. The full variable domain, in which reference TRBV11-2 and TRBJ2-1 provide the parts outside the CDR3, is EAGVAQSPRYKIIEKRQSVAFWCNPISGHATLYWYQQILGQGPKLLIQFQNNGVVDDSQLPKDRFSAERLKGVDSTLKIQPAKLEDSAVYLCASSLLTSDEQFFGPGTRLTVL.

The gene calls are TRBV19 and TRBJ2-3; no clear D gene. Trimming pared 5 bases from V and 2 bases from J, leaving 17 bases between. Per the germline V gene, CDR1 is LNHDA and CDR2 is SQIVND (reference sequence). This CDR3 is 16 amino acids long. CDR3 in amino acids: CASSGRAAPNTDTQYF. The CDR3 DNA is TGTGCCAGTAGTGGTCGAGCCGCCCCTAACACAGATACGCAGTATTTT.

This clone came up once. The J gene is TRBJ2-1, the V gene TRBV6-5; a possible D gene is TRBD2 (5 bases). The CDR3 sequence is 14 residues long. Germline values: CDR1 MNHEY, CDR2 SVGAGI. V lost 6 bases and J 4 bases, leaving 13 bases between the germline ends. As DNA, the CDR3 is TGTGCCAGCAGCCTTAGCGACCTATACAATGAGCAGTTCTTC. It specifies CASSLSDLYNEQFF.

The CDR3 loop reads CASSTSTSGASTGELFF. CDR3 sequence (DNA): TGTGCCAGTAGTACCTCGACTAGCGGAGCTAGCACCGGGGAGCTGTTTTTT. The J gene is TRBJ2-2, the V gene TRBV19; 9 positions match TRBD2. The ends lost 4 bases at V and 4 bases at J; junction bases unmatched: 10. CDR1 and CDR2 (germline): LNHDA, SQIVND (reference sequence). The CDR3 contains 17 residues.

This clone was seen only once. The chain has TRBV28 and TRBJ2-3, with D tentatively TRBD2 (5 bases). Germline lookup yields CDR1 MDHEN and CDR2 SYDVKM. V was clipped by 6 bases and J by 8 bases, with 15 bases between them. The CDR3 runs to 13 residues. The CDR3 coding sequence is TGTGCCAGCAGCCTAGCCCCCCTTGGTACGCAGTATTTT. It yields the protein CASSLAPLGTQYF.